A few counts support the clone carrying this T cell receptor beta chain. Assay: immunoSEQ multiplex PCR; the TCRdb copy retains only in-frame clones and omits some. There are roughly 90,000 clones in the sample; around 92% occur only once, and around 0.3% lies in the top ten. The data derive from a study of technical replicates of blood from a handful of donors. Looked up from germline, CDR1 is SQVTM and CDR2 is ANQGSEA. V gave up 4 bases and J gave up 0 bases, with 9 bases separating them. CDR3 length: 13 residues. The chain uses TRBV29-1 and TRBJ1-1; D is possibly TRBD1 (6 bases). Sequenced: T cells isolated from PBMCs. This receptor was identified in a human donor in good health. CDR3 region: CSVAGVLNTEAFF. The DNA for the CDR3 is TGCAGCGTTGCAGGGGTTCTGAACACTGAAGCTTTCTTT.